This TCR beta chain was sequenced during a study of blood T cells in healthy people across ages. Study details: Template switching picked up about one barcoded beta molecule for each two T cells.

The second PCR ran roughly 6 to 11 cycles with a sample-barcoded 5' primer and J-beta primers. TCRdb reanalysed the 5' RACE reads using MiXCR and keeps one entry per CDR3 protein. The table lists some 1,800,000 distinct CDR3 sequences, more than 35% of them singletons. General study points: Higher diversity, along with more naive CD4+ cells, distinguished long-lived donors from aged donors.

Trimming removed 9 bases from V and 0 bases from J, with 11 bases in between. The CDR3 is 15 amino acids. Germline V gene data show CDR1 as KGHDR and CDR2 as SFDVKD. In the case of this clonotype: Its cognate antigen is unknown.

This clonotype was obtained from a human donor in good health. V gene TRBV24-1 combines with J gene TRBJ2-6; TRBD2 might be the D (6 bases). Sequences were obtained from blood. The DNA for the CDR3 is TGTGCCACCGATCCCGGGAGCTCTGGGGCCAACGTCCTGACTTTC. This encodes CATDPGSSGANVLTF.